Listed here are 14 T cell receptor beta chains from one sample, sequenced in a study of T-cell memory formation after mild COVID-19. TCRdb passed the 5' RACE reads through MiXCR, listing each CDR3 protein once. This sample has 150,000 to 200,000 distinct CDR3 sequences, with around 30% found just once. Sequencing was done on a sample of PBMCs or a T cell subset sorted from them (not recorded which). The receptors derive from an adult woman who had mild COVID-19 (a few samples of this study predate the infection). Cell type and time point are not known.

This rearrangement joins TRBV5-1 to TRBJ1-5, with TRBD1 matching over 9 bases. The CDR3 spans 15 residues. V was pared by 3 bases and J by 0 bases, with 1 base of the junction left unmatched. Germline V CDR1 and CDR2: SGHRS, YFSETQ. The CDR3 DNA sequence: TGCGCCAGCAGCTGGACAGGGGCTAGCAATCAGCCCCAGCATTTT. It specifies CASSWTGASNQPQHF.

A few counts support this clonotype. The CDR3 DNA is TGTGCCAGCAGTACGGACTCGTTCGGTAATGAGCAGTTCTTC. Its translation is CASSTDSFGNEQFF. The V gene is TRBV2, the J gene TRBJ2-1; perhaps TRBD2 as D (5 bases). Trimming cost V 5 bases and J 7 bases, with 15 bases left between them. The CDR3 loop spans 14 amino acids. Germline V gene lookup returns CDR1 SNHLY and CDR2 FYNNEI. The full variable domain, completed using reference TRBV2 and TRBJ2-1, is EPEVTQTPSHQVTQMGQEVILRCVPISNHLYFYWYRQILGQKVEFLVSFYNNEISEKSEIFDDQFSVERPDGSNFTLKIRSTKLEDSAMYFCASSTDSFGNEQFFGPGTRLTVL.

This sequence joins TRBV15 and TRBJ2-7, with 7 positions matching TRBD2. Germline loops: CDR1 LNHNV, CDR2 YYDKDF (reference sequence). Unmatched junction bases numbered 11, after V lost 5 bases and J lost 7 bases. This CDR3 is 14 amino acids long. The CDR3 nucleotides are TGTGCCACCAGCGGAAACCTGGGAGGGAGGGAGCAGTACTTC. This gives the protein CATSGNLGGREQYF.

The rearrangement uses TRBV5-1 and TRBJ2-3; 12 bases map to TRBD2. Germline V CDR1 and CDR2: SGHRS, YFSETQ. This CDR3 has 17 amino acids. The J segment lost 5 bases and the V segment lost 6 bases, leaving 13 bases of the junction unmatched. The CDR3 reads CASKSQASGGVQDTQYF. As DNA, the CDR3 is TGCGCCAGCAAATCCCAGGCTAGCGGGGGGGTTCAAGATACGCAGTATTTT.

This rearrangement joins TRBV5-1 to TRBJ2-1; no clear D gene. V lost 3 bases to trimming and J lost 2 bases, with 15 bases between them. This CDR3 has 16 residues. Germline loops: CDR1 SGHRS, CDR2 YFSETQ. CDR3 nucleotide sequence: TGCGCCAGCAGCTCAGTCGAGGTCTCAACCTACAATGAGCAGTTCTTC. Translating it yields CASSSVEVSTYNEQFF.

This clonotype was counted only a few times. The chain links TRBV18 to TRBJ2-6; 7 nucleotides agree with TRBD2. Germline loops: CDR1 KGHSH, CDR2 LQKENI. CDR3 size: 19 residues. Trimming removed 2 bases from V and 0 bases from J; junction bases left unmatched: 10. In DNA, the CDR3 is TGTGCCAGCTCACCAACGCTGAGCGGGGTTGACTCTGGGGCCAACGTCCTGACTTTC. Its translation is CASSPTLSGVDSGANVLTF. Variable domain in full (rest from reference TRBV18 and TRBJ2-6): NAGVMQNPRHLVRRRGQEARLRCSPMKGHSHVYWYRQLPEEGLKFMVYLQKENIIDESGMPKERFSAEFPKEGPSILRIQQVVRGDSAAYFCASSPTLSGVDSGANVLTFGAGSRLTVL.

This chain uses TRBV9 with TRBJ1-5, with 7 bases identical to TRBD1. The CDR3 runs to 15 residues. Trimming cost V 0 bases and J 2 bases; bases outside gene matches: 2. CDR1 is SGDLS, CDR2 YYNGEE, per germline. The CDR3 loop is CASSVAGGGNQPQHF. CDR3 sequence (DNA): TGTGCCAGCAGCGTAGCAGGGGGGGGCAATCAGCCCCAGCATTTT.

The chain has TRBV5-6 and TRBJ2-5, with 9 bases identical to TRBD1. Germline trimming cut 6 bases from V and 6 bases from J; bases unmatched to any gene: 6. The germline CDR1 and CDR2 sequences are SGHDT and YYEEEE. The length of the CDR3 is 13 residues. CDR3 in DNA: TGTGCCAGCACCGGACAGGGGATAAAGACCCAGTACTTC. Translation gives CASTGQGIKTQYF.

This chain connects TRBV5-1 to TRBJ2-2, with TRBD2 as a possible D gene (6 bases). The germline V and J ends were trimmed by 2 bases and 0 bases, with 8 bases remaining between them. The CDR3 extends over 15 amino acids. The germline gives CDR1 SGHRS, CDR2 YFSETQ. CDR3 nucleotides: TGCGCCAGCAGCTTCCGACTAGCGAACACCGGGGAGCTGTTTTTT. It yields the protein CASSFRLANTGELFF.

V is TRBV3-1 and J is TRBJ2-5, with 8 positions matching TRBD2. Germline V lookup: CDR1 LGHDT, CDR2 YNNKEL (reference sequence). The CDR3 spans 14 residues. J gave up 4 bases and V 8 bases, and 9 bases lay outside the gene matches. CDR3 nucleotides: TGTGCCAGCGAGGAGCGGGGGACGGGAGAGACCCAGTACTTC. Its protein product is CASEERGTGETQYF.

V gene TRBV7-2 combines with J gene TRBJ2-1, with 9 nucleotides matching TRBD1. V trimming: 4 bases; J trimming: 5 bases; junction bases outside the gene matches: 3. Per the germline V gene, CDR1 is SGHTA and CDR2 is FQGNSA. The CDR3 is 14 amino acids. CDR3 coding DNA: TGTGCCAGCAGCTACAGGGGGCGACACAATGAGCAGTTCTTC. The encoded protein is CASSYRGRHNEQFF. Combining the CDR3 with reference TRBV7-2 and TRBJ2-1 gives the whole variable domain GAGVSQSPSNKVTEKGKDVELRCDPISGHTALYWYRQSLGQGLEFLIYFQGNSAPDKSGLPSDRFSAERTGGSVSTLTIQRTQQEDSAVYLCASSYRGRHNEQFFGPGTRLTVL.

The V call is TRBV18, the J call TRBJ2-1, with no clear D. The V and J ends lost 0 bases and 8 bases respectively, with 14 bases between them. This CDR3 spans 15 amino acids. Germline lookup yields CDR1 KGHSH and CDR2 LQKENI. CDR3 bases: TGTGCCAGCTCACCACCAAACTACGGGTTTCATGAGCAGTTCTTC. Amino acid sequence: CASSPPNYGFHEQFF. The whole variable domain, filled in from reference TRBV18 and TRBJ2-1, reads NAGVMQNPRHLVRRRGQEARLRCSPMKGHSHVYWYRQLPEEGLKFMVYLQKENIIDESGMPKERFSAEFPKEGPSILRIQQVVRGDSAAYFCASSPPNYGFHEQFFGPGTRLTVL.

The V call is TRBV12-3 or TRBV12-4, the J call TRBJ2-7; 7 bases fit TRBD1. The length of the CDR3 is 13 residues. V lost 4 bases, J lost 9 bases, and 9 bases stayed unmatched. The CDR3 region is CASSSTSRDRQYF. CDR3 sequence (DNA): TGTGCCAGCAGTTCAACAAGCCGGGACAGGCAGTACTTC.

This clonotype was observed a handful of times. DNA for the CDR3: TGCAGTGCTAGAGATTTGGGCCGCGGGCAGACCCAGTACTTC. It is translated as CSARDLGRGQTQYF. The V and J genes are TRBV20-1 and TRBJ2-5; D may be TRBD2 (5 bases). CDR3 size: 14 residues. V was trimmed by 0 bases and J by 6 bases, leaving 14 bases between them. Germline CDR1 reads DFQATT; CDR2 reads SNEGSKA (reference sequence).